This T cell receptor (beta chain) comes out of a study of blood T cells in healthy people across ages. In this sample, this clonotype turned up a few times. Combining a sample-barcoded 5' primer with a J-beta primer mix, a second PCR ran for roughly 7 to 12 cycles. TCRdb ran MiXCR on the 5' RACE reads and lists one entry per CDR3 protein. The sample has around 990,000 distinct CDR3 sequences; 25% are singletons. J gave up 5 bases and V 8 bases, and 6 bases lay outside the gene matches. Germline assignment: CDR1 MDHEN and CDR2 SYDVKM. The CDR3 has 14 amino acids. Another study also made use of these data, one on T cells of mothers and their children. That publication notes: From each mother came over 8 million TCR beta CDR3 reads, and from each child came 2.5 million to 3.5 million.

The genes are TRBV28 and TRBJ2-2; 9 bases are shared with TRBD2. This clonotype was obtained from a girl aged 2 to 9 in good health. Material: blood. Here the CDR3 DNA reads TGTGCCAGCTTTAGCGGGAGAGGGACCGGGGAGCTGTTTTTT. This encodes CASFSGRGTGELFF.